This record covers a single T cell receptor beta chain. V gave up 0 bases and J gave up 4 bases, with 6 bases separating them. The length of the CDR3 is 12 residues. Germline V CDR1 and CDR2: GTSNPN, SVGIG (reference sequence). The data were obtained in a study of blood T cell repertoires in COVID-19. Whole-study context: COVID-19 samples collected from the United States, Italy and Spain covered acute and convalescent phases. PBMCs, B-cell-depleted T cells, or T cells were the source of the cDNA or gDNA that made up the material.

Original data processing: Estimation of nucleated cell counts relied on the amplification of reference gene primers. The table came from immunoSEQ multiplex PCR; TCRdb's copy has only in-frame clones and leaves some out. Clone size and V and J calls were adopted from that table, with D and trimming inferred from the DNA. Of about 140,000 clones in the sample, roughly 82% were seen once. The chain links TRBV30 to TRBJ1-1; D not certain. The TCR sequence derives from a man between 60 and 75 years old with active or convalescent COVID-19. Sequencing was carried out using peripheral blood. In DNA, the CDR3 is TGTGCCTGGAGTGTACGAGGCACTGAAGCTTTCTTT. Protein sequence: CAWSVRGTEAFF.